This is a list of T cell receptor beta chains from one sample in a study of blood T cells in healthy people across ages. TCRdb analysed the 5' RACE reads with MiXCR anew, one entry per CDR3 protein. Found here are approximately 880,000 distinct CDR3 sequences, roughly 50% of them singletons; the top ten hold 13%. Sample: blood. The source is a man aged 25-45 years in good health. Both conserved end residues are part of each CDR3. Fields, in order: J gene, D gene, V gene, clone size, CDR3 DNA, CDR3 protein. The D gene is left open where the match is weak. The size of a clone is reported for some rows only, either as once, few or many, or as a class for expanded clones.

j_gene: TRBJ1-5; d_gene: NA; v_gene: TRBV18; abundance: few; CDR3nt: TGTGCCAGCGCACCGAGTTTAGATCAGCCCCAGCATTTT; CDR3aa: CASAPSLDQPQHF
j_gene: TRBJ2-3; d_gene: TRBD2; v_gene: TRBV7-9; abundance: NA; CDR3nt: TGTGCCAGCAGCCGACAATCAGCGGGGGGCACAGATACGCAGTATTTT; CDR3aa: CASSRQSAGGTDTQYF
j_gene: TRBJ2-3; d_gene: NA; v_gene: TRBV12-3/TRBV12-4; abundance: NA; CDR3nt: TGTGCCAGCAGTGTAGGCGGGGCGAGGGATACGCAGTATTTT; CDR3aa: CASSVGGARDTQYF
j_gene: TRBJ1-6; d_gene: NA; v_gene: TRBV20-1; abundance: few; CDR3nt: TGCAGTGCTCGATGGGACATCAACTATAATTCACCCCTCCACTTT; CDR3aa: CSARWDINYNSPLHF
j_gene: TRBJ2-3; d_gene: TRBD2; v_gene: TRBV6-6; abundance: NA; CDR3nt: TGTGCCGGCAATCAAGGGACTAGCGGGGGGATGGATACGCAGTATTTT; CDR3aa: CAGNQGTSGGMDTQYF
j_gene: TRBJ1-1; d_gene: NA; v_gene: TRBV12-3/TRBV12-4; abundance: NA; CDR3nt: TGTGCCAGCAGTTTAGAGTTCGGAAGTGAAGCTTTCTTT; CDR3aa: CASSLEFGSEAFF
j_gene: TRBJ2-7; d_gene: NA; v_gene: TRBV10-3; abundance: NA; CDR3nt: TGTGCCATCAGTGATATGGCCAGGGTATTTTCCTACGAGCAGTACTTC; CDR3aa: CAISDMARVFSYEQYF
j_gene: TRBJ2-3; d_gene: NA; v_gene: TRBV20-1; abundance: few; CDR3nt: TGCAGTGCTAGAGATCAGTGGGGACTCACAGATACGCAGTATTTT; CDR3aa: CSARDQWGLTDTQYF
j_gene: TRBJ2-5; d_gene: TRBD1; v_gene: TRBV9; abundance: few; CDR3nt: TGTGCCAGCAGCGTAGCTCCGGGACAGGGTTTTCAAGAGACCCAGTACTTC; CDR3aa: CASSVAPGQGFQETQYF
j_gene: TRBJ2-7; d_gene: NA; v_gene: TRBV20-1; abundance: NA; CDR3nt: TGCAGTGTTCCGACTGTCGAGCAGTACTTC; CDR3aa: CSVPTVEQYF
j_gene: TRBJ2-7; d_gene: TRBD1; v_gene: TRBV30; abundance: NA; CDR3nt: TGTGCCTGGAGCCCGGGACAGCTCTCCTACGAGCAGTACTTC; CDR3aa: CAWSPGQLSYEQYF
j_gene: TRBJ2-7; d_gene: NA; v_gene: TRBV29-1; abundance: few; CDR3nt: TGCAGCGTTGCTACAAGGGGTAGAGGCGAGCAGTACTTC; CDR3aa: CSVATRGRGEQYF
j_gene: TRBJ1-6; d_gene: NA; v_gene: TRBV3-1; abundance: NA; CDR3nt: TGTGCCAGCAGCCAAGCGGCGGTCAATTCACCCCTCCACTTT; CDR3aa: CASSQAAVNSPLHF
j_gene: TRBJ2-3; d_gene: TRBD2; v_gene: TRBV5-1; abundance: NA; CDR3nt: TGCGCCAGCACCTGGAGCGGGGAGAGAGGCACAGATACGCAGTATTTT; CDR3aa: CASTWSGERGTDTQYF
j_gene: TRBJ2-6; d_gene: TRBD1; v_gene: TRBV12-3/TRBV12-4; abundance: NA; CDR3nt: TGTGCCAGCAGTTCCGGGACAGGGGCGTCTGGGGCCAACGTCCTGACTTTC; CDR3aa: CASSSGTGASGANVLTF
j_gene: TRBJ2-1; d_gene: TRBD2; v_gene: TRBV7-3; abundance: NA; CDR3nt: TGTGCCAGCAGCGTCGGACTAGCGGGTTTTGGGAATGAGCAGTTCTTC; CDR3aa: CASSVGLAGFGNEQFF
j_gene: TRBJ2-3; d_gene: NA; v_gene: TRBV7-9; abundance: NA; CDR3nt: TGTGCCAGCACCTGGGGCGGGGCCCACACAGATACGCAGTATTTT; CDR3aa: CASTWGGAHTDTQYF
j_gene: TRBJ2-7; d_gene: NA; v_gene: TRBV14; abundance: few; CDR3nt: TGTGCCAGCAGCCAAGAGCACTACGAGCAGTACTTC; CDR3aa: CASSQEHYEQYF
j_gene: TRBJ2-1; d_gene: TRBD2; v_gene: TRBV6-6; abundance: NA; CDR3nt: TGTGCCAGCAGTTACGGGCTAGCGGGGTACAATAAGCAGTTCTTC; CDR3aa: CASSYGLAGYNKQFF
j_gene: TRBJ2-4; d_gene: NA; v_gene: TRBV19; abundance: NA; CDR3nt: TGTGCCAGTAGTATCGGGACATTGGCCAAAAACATTCAGTACTTC; CDR3aa: CASSIGTLAKNIQYF
j_gene: TRBJ2-5; d_gene: NA; v_gene: TRBV11-1; abundance: NA; CDR3nt: TGTGCCAGCAGCCAGGGACATGTTCAAGAGACCCAGTACTTC; CDR3aa: CASSQGHVQETQYF
j_gene: TRBJ2-7; d_gene: NA; v_gene: TRBV18; abundance: NA; CDR3nt: TGTGCCACCCTAGTGGACCCCCCGGCGATTCGGAATGAGCAGTACTTC; CDR3aa: CATLVDPPAIRNEQYF
j_gene: TRBJ1-2; d_gene: NA; v_gene: TRBV27; abundance: NA; CDR3nt: TGTGCCAGCAGTCCCCATGGGAACTATGGCTACACCTTC; CDR3aa: CASSPHGNYGYTF
j_gene: TRBJ2-2; d_gene: NA; v_gene: TRBV6-5; abundance: NA; CDR3nt: TGTGCCAGCAGTTACTCCAGGGTTACCGGGGAGCTGTTTTTT; CDR3aa: CASSYSRVTGELFF
j_gene: TRBJ1-2; d_gene: TRBD1; v_gene: TRBV29-1; abundance: NA; CDR3nt: TGCAGCGTTGAAGGTAGGGGACAGGGAGGTGGCTACACCTTC; CDR3aa: CSVEGRGQGGGYTF
j_gene: TRBJ1-6; d_gene: NA; v_gene: TRBV20-1; abundance: few; CDR3nt: TGCAGTGCTAGTGATCCGGGGGCGCGGGATAATTCACCCCTCCACTTT; CDR3aa: CSASDPGARDNSPLHF
j_gene: TRBJ2-1; d_gene: TRBD1; v_gene: TRBV7-9; abundance: NA; CDR3nt: TGTGCCAGCAGCGCGACAGGGGGCCTTTACAATGAGCAGTTCTTC; CDR3aa: CASSATGGLYNEQFF
j_gene: TRBJ1-2; d_gene: TRBD1; v_gene: TRBV7-9; abundance: few; CDR3nt: TGTGCCAGCAGCCTTGACAGGGATAGTAGTTACACCTTC; CDR3aa: CASSLDRDSSYTF
j_gene: TRBJ2-7; d_gene: TRBD2; v_gene: TRBV7-9; abundance: NA; CDR3nt: TGTGCCAGCACTGATCTAGCGGGAGTCTTTGACGAGCAGTACTTC; CDR3aa: CASTDLAGVFDEQYF
j_gene: TRBJ2-7; d_gene: NA; v_gene: TRBV28; abundance: NA; CDR3nt: TGTGCCAGCAGTTCTACCCTAGTCGAGCAGTACTTC; CDR3aa: CASSSTLVEQYF
j_gene: TRBJ2-7; d_gene: NA; v_gene: TRBV9; abundance: few; CDR3nt: TGTGCCAGCAGCGTACTGAGCTCGGGGAGGGAGCAGTACTTC; CDR3aa: CASSVLSSGREQYF
j_gene: TRBJ1-1; d_gene: NA; v_gene: TRBV6-5; abundance: NA; CDR3nt: TGTGCCAGCAGTGTGCGCCGGGACGCTGAAGCTTTCTTT; CDR3aa: CASSVRRDAEAFF
j_gene: TRBJ1-1; d_gene: NA; v_gene: TRBV3-1; abundance: NA; CDR3nt: TGTGCCAGCAGCCAGGGAGGCCTCTCGAACACTGAAGCTTTCTTT; CDR3aa: CASSQGGLSNTEAFF
j_gene: TRBJ2-7; d_gene: TRBD2; v_gene: TRBV3-1; abundance: NA; CDR3nt: TGTGCCGGCAGCCTCGGGACTATACCCTACGAGCAGTACTTC; CDR3aa: CAGSLGTIPYEQYF
j_gene: TRBJ2-3; d_gene: NA; v_gene: TRBV5-1; abundance: NA; CDR3nt: TGCGCCAGCACCCGGGGAGAGCTTGGCACAGATACGCAGTATTTT; CDR3aa: CASTRGELGTDTQYF
j_gene: TRBJ2-3; d_gene: NA; v_gene: TRBV10-3; abundance: few; CDR3nt: TGTGCCATCACTTTGACAGACCTGAGCACAGATACGCAGTATTTT; CDR3aa: CAITLTDLSTDTQYF
j_gene: TRBJ2-1; d_gene: TRBD1; v_gene: TRBV12-3/TRBV12-4; abundance: NA; CDR3nt: TGTGCCAGCAGTTTTTTTGGGCCCGGGACAGGCTCCTACAATGAGCAGTTCTTC; CDR3aa: CASSFFGPGTGSYNEQFF
j_gene: TRBJ1-3; d_gene: NA; v_gene: TRBV16; abundance: NA; CDR3nt: TGTGCCAGCAGCCAAAGGGACTTACCAAGCTCTGGAAACACCATATATTTT; CDR3aa: CASSQRDLPSSGNTIYF
j_gene: TRBJ1-1; d_gene: NA; v_gene: TRBV7-2; abundance: NA; CDR3nt: TGTGCCAGCAGCTTAGAAGGAAGGATGAACGCTGAAGCTTTCTTT; CDR3aa: CASSLEGRMNAEAFF
j_gene: TRBJ2-3; d_gene: TRBD1; v_gene: TRBV24-1; abundance: few; CDR3nt: TGTGCCACCAGTGATCCGGACAGGGATACGCAGTATTTT; CDR3aa: CATSDPDRDTQYF
j_gene: TRBJ2-1; d_gene: TRBD2; v_gene: TRBV7-8; abundance: NA; CDR3nt: TGTGCCAGCAGCTTTGAAGTTCGGGGGACTAGCTCCTACAATGAGCAGTTCTTC; CDR3aa: CASSFEVRGTSSYNEQFF
j_gene: TRBJ2-7; d_gene: TRBD1; v_gene: TRBV14; abundance: few; CDR3nt: TGTGCCAGCAGCCAACTAGCCGGGACAGGGTTATACGAGCAGTACTTC; CDR3aa: CASSQLAGTGLYEQYF
j_gene: TRBJ2-3; d_gene: TRBD2; v_gene: TRBV7-2; abundance: NA; CDR3nt: TGTGCCAGCAGCTTAGGGCTAGCGGGGGGCATTTCGACAGATACGCAGTATTTT; CDR3aa: CASSLGLAGGISTDTQYF
j_gene: TRBJ1-4; d_gene: NA; v_gene: TRBV25-1; abundance: NA; CDR3nt: TGTGCCAGCAGCCCCGCGGGGGGGGCTATTGAAAAACTGTTTTTT; CDR3aa: CASSPAGGAIEKLFF
j_gene: TRBJ2-3; d_gene: NA; v_gene: TRBV5-8; abundance: few; CDR3nt: TGTGCCAGCAGCCCGGGGAGTCAAGCTAGCACAGATACGCAGTATTTT; CDR3aa: CASSPGSQASTDTQYF
j_gene: TRBJ2-5; d_gene: NA; v_gene: TRBV6-5; abundance: NA; CDR3nt: TGTGCCAGCAGTGGAGGGGTTCTAGAGACCCAGTACTTC; CDR3aa: CASSGGVLETQYF
j_gene: TRBJ2-1; d_gene: TRBD2; v_gene: TRBV7-2; abundance: many; CDR3nt: TGTGCCAGCAGCTTATGGGGGGGGTCCTACAATGAGCAGTTCTTC; CDR3aa: CASSLWGGSYNEQFF
j_gene: TRBJ2-3; d_gene: NA; v_gene: TRBV15; abundance: NA; CDR3nt: TGTGCCACCAGCAGAGAGCAAGGGGTTTCAGTTCGGTATTTT; CDR3aa: CATSREQGVSVRYF
j_gene: TRBJ2-7; d_gene: NA; v_gene: TRBV4-1; abundance: NA; CDR3nt: TGCGCCAGCAGCCAAGAAGTCCAGGGCTACGAGCAGTACTTC; CDR3aa: CASSQEVQGYEQYF
j_gene: TRBJ2-7; d_gene: TRBD2; v_gene: TRBV5-5; abundance: NA; CDR3nt: TGTGCCAGCTGTTGGCTGGATGAGCAATCAGCGGGAACCTACGAGCAGTACTTC; CDR3aa: CASCWLDEQSAGTYEQYF
j_gene: TRBJ2-7; d_gene: NA; v_gene: TRBV12-3/TRBV12-4; abundance: NA; CDR3nt: TGTGCCAGCAGTTTCCGGGGCAGCAACTCCTACGAGCAGTACTTC; CDR3aa: CASSFRGSNSYEQYF
j_gene: TRBJ1-6; d_gene: NA; v_gene: TRBV21-1; abundance: NA; CDR3nt: TGTGCCAGCAGCCCCCCACCGAGGGTGGAAGAGGGCTCCTATAATTCACCCCTCCACTTT; CDR3aa: CASSPPPRVEEGSYNSPLHF
j_gene: TRBJ2-4; d_gene: NA; v_gene: TRBV6-5; abundance: few; CDR3nt: TGTGCCAGCAGCAGGACAGCGTCACTAGCCAAAAACATTCAGTACTTC; CDR3aa: CASSRTASLAKNIQYF
j_gene: TRBJ1-1; d_gene: TRBD1; v_gene: TRBV28; abundance: NA; CDR3nt: TGTGCCAGCAGTTTGACTCCCGGGACAGGGGGTAAAACTGAAGCTTTCTTT; CDR3aa: CASSLTPGTGGKTEAFF